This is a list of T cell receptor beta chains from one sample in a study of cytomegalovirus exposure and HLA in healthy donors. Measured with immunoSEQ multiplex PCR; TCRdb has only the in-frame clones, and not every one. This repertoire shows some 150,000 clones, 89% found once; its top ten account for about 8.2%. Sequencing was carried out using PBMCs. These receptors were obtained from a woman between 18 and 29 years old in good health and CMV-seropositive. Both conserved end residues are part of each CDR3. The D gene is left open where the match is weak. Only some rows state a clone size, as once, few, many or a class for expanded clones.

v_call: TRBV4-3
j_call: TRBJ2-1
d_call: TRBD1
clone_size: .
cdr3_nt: TGCGCCAGCAGCCTCCGACAGGGCACCTACAATGAGCAGTTCTTC
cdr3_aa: CASSLRQGTYNEQFF

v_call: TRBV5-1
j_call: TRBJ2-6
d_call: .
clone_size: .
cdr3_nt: TGCGCCAGCAGCTTGTCCAGGGCTGGGGCCAACGTCCTGACTTTC
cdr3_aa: CASSLSRAGANVLTF

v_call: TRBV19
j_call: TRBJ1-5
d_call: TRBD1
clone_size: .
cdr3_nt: TGTGCCAGTAGGACTGGACAGGGGGAGTCCCACCGTAGCAATCAGCCCCAGCATTTT
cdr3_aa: CASRTGQGESHRSNQPQHF

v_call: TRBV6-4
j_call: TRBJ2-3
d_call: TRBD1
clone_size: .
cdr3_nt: TGTGCCAGCAGTGACTCCGGGACAGGGGGCCCAGATACGCAGTATTTT
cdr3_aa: CASSDSGTGGPDTQYF

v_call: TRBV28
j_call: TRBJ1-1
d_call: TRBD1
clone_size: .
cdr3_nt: TGTGCCAGCAGTTTGGGAACAGGGGTAGGCACTGAAGCTTTCTTT
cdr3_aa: CASSLGTGVGTEAFF

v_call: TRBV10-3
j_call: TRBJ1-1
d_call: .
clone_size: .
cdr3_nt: TGTGCCATCAGTGAATCCCGGGGGAACACTGAAGCTTTCTTT
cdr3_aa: CAISESRGNTEAFF

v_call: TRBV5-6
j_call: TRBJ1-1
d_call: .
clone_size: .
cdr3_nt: TGTGCCAGCAGCTTGTTCCTCCAGGCCAGCACTGAAGCTTTCTTT
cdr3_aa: CASSLFLQASTEAFF

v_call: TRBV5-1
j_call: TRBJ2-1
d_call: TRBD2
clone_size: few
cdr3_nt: TGCGCCAGCAGGAGTGGACTAGCGGGGGAAGAAGATGAGCAGTTCTTC
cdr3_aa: CASRSGLAGEEDEQFF

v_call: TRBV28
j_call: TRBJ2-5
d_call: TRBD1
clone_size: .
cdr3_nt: TGTGCCAGCTCAACTACCGGGACAGGGGGAGAGACCCAGTACTTC
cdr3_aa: CASSTTGTGGETQYF

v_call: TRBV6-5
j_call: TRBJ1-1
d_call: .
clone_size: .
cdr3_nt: TGTGCCAGCAGCGTACAGCCATTGAACACTGAAGCTTTCTTT
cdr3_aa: CASSVQPLNTEAFF

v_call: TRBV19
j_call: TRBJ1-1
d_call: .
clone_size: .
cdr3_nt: TGTGCCAGTAGCCAGTCGCGGGCCACTGAAGCTTTCTTT
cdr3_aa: CASSQSRATEAFF

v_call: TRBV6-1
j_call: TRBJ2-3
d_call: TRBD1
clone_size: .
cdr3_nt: TGTGCCAGCCGAGCGGACAGGGCCGGCACAGATACGCAGTATTTT
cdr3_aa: CASRADRAGTDTQYF

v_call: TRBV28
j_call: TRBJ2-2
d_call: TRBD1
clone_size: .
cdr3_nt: TGTGCCAGCAGCACGAGGGGGCGGAACACCGGGGAGCTGTTTTTT
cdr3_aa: CASSTRGRNTGELFF

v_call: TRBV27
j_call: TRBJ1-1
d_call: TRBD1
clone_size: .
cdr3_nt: TGTGCCAGCAGTGGGGACAGGGTGGGGTCTGAAGCTTTCTTT
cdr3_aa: CASSGDRVGSEAFF

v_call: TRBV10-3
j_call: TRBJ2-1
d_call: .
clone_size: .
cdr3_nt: TGTGCCATCAGTGAGGCTGAGCGGGCCAGCTCCTACAATGAGCAGTTCTTC
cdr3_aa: CAISEAERASSYNEQFF

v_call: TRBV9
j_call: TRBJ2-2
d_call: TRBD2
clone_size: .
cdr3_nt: TGTGCCAGCAGCGTAGGTCTAGCGGGGGTTACCGGGGAGCTGTTTTTT
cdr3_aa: CASSVGLAGVTGELFF

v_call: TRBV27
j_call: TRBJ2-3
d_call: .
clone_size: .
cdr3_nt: TGTGCCAGCAGGTTATCTGGAGGGAACACAGATACGCAGTATTTT
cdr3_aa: CASRLSGGNTDTQYF

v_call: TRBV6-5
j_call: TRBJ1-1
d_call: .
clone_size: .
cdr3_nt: TGTGCCAGCAGCACGGCGGGGACGAACACTGAAGCTTTCTTT
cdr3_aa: CASSTAGTNTEAFF

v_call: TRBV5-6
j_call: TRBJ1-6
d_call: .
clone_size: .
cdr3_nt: TGTGCCAGCAGCTTGGGTGGCGGTACTTCACCCCTCCACTTT
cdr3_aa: CASSLGGGTSPLHF

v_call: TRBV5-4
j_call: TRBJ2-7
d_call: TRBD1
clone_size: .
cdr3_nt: TGTGCCAGCAGCTTTGGGACAGGAAACTACGAGCAGTACTTC
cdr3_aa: CASSFGTGNYEQYF

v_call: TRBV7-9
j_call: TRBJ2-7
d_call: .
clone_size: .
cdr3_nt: TGTGCCAGCAGCTTAGTGTTAAACACAGGGGAGCAGTACTTC
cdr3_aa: CASSLVLNTGEQYF

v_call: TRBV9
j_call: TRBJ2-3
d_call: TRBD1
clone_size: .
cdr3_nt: TGTGCCAGCAGCGTAGTGCAGGGGGGCACAGATACGCAGTATTTT
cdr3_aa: CASSVVQGGTDTQYF

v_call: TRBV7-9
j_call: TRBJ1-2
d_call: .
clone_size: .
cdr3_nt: TGTGCCAGCAGCTTAGGAACAGGGATAAGTAATGGCTACACCTTC
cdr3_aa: CASSLGTGISNGYTF

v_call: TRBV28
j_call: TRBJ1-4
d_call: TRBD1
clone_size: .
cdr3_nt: TGTGCCAGCAGGGGGACAGGGACGGCCGAAAAACTGTTTTTT
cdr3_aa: CASRGTGTAEKLFF

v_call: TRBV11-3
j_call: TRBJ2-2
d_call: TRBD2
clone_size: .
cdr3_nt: TGTGCCAGCAGCGGGAGGGCAGGGAACACCGGGGAGCTGTTTTTT
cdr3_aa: CASSGRAGNTGELFF

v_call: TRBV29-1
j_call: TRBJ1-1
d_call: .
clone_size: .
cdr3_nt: TGCAGCGCCCAGGTAAGGCGAAGTAACCTGGCTTTCTTT
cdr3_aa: CSAQVRRSNLAFF

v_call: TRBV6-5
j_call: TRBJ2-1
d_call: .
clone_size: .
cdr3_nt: TGTGCCAGCAGTTACTCGAAGACTAGCAATGAGCAGTTCTTC
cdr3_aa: CASSYSKTSNEQFF

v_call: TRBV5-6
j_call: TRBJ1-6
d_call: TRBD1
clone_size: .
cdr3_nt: TGTGCCAGCAGCTTGGGGACAGGAGTTAATTCACCCCTCCACTTT
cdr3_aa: CASSLGTGVNSPLHF

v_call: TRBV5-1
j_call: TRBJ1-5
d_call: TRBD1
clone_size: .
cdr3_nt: TGCGCCAGCAGCATCTCCGGGACAGGGGGCCAGCCCCAGCATTTT
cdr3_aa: CASSISGTGGQPQHF

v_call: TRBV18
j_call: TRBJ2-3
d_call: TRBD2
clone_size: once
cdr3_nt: TGTGCCAGCTCATCGGCTCTGACTAGCGCGTTCACAGATACGCAGTATTTT
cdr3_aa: CASSSALTSAFTDTQYF

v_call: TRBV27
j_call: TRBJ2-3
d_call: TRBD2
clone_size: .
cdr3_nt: TGTGCCGGTGTAGTTCAGAGCGGGGGGGCAGATACGCAGTATTTT
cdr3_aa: CAGVVQSGGADTQYF

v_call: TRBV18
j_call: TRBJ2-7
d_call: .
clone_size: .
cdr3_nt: TGTGCCAGCTCACCTACCGGGACATCCTACGAGCAGTACTTC
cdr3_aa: CASSPTGTSYEQYF

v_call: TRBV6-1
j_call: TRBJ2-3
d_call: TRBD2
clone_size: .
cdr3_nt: TGTGCCAGCAGTGAAGCCCAGCGGGGGTCTTCAGATACGCAGTATTTT
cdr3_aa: CASSEAQRGSSDTQYF

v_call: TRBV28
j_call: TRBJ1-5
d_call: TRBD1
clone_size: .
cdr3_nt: TGTGCCAGCAGCCGGGACAGGGGTCAGCCCCAGCATTTT
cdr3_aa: CASSRDRGQPQHF

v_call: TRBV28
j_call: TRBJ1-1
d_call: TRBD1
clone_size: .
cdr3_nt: TGTGCCAGCACCGAGACAGGGGCACCATACACTGAAGCTTTCTTT
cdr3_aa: CASTETGAPYTEAFF

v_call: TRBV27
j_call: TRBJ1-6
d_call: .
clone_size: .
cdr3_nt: TGTGCCAGCAGTTTAGCAGGCGCGAATTCACCCCTCCACTTT
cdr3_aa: CASSLAGANSPLHF

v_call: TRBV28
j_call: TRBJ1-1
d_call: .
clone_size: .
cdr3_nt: TGTGCCAGCAGAATGACTCTCCGCAACACTGAAGCTTTCTTT
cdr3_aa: CASRMTLRNTEAFF

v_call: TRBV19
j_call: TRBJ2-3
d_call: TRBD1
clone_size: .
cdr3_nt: TGTGCCAGCACCAGACAGGGATGGGGCACAGATACGCAGTATTTT
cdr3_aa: CASTRQGWGTDTQYF

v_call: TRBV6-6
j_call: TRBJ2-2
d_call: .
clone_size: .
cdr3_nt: TGTGCCAGCAGTTGGGCAGAATTCACCGGGGAGCTGTTTTTT
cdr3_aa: CASSWAEFTGELFF

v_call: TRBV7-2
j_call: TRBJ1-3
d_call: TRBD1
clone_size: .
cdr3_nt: TGTGCCAGCAGCATACCATTAAAGTCGACAGGGAAGGGAAACACCATATATTTT
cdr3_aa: CASSIPLKSTGKGNTIYF

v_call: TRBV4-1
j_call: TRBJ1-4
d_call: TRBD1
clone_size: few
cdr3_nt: TGCGCCAGCAGCCAAGAGGGGACAGGGTTTAATGAAAAACTGTTTTTT
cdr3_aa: CASSQEGTGFNEKLFF

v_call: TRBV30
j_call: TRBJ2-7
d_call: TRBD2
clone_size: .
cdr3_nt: TGTGCCTGGAGTCCACCAGCGGGGATGGCCTCCTACGAGCAGTACTTC
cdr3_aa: CAWSPPAGMASYEQYF

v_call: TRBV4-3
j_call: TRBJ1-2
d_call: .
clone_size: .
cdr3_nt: TGCGCCAGCAGCCAAGGTTGGGGAGACTATGGCTACACCTTC
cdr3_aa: CASSQGWGDYGYTF

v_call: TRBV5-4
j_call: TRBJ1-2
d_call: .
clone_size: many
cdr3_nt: TGTGCCAGCAGATTCTGGGGTGCGGGAAAAGGCTACACCTTC
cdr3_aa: CASRFWGAGKGYTF

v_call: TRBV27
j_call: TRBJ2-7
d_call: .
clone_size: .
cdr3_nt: TGTGCCAGCAGTTTATCAGGCCCTGGCGGATACGAGCAGTACTTC
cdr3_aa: CASSLSGPGGYEQYF

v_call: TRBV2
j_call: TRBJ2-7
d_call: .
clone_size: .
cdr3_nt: TGTGCCAGCAGCGAAGATCCGGCTACTACGAGCAGTAGGTACTTC
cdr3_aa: CASSEDPATTSSRYF

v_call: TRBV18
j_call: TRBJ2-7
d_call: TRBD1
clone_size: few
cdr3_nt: TGTGCCAGCTCACCGATTGACAGGGGGCACTCCTACGAGCAGTACTTC
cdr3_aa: CASSPIDRGHSYEQYF

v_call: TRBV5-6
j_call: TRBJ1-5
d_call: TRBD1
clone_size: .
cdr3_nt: TGTGCCAGCAGCTTGACAGGGGGGGGCAATCAGCCCCAGCATTTT
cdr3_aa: CASSLTGGGNQPQHF

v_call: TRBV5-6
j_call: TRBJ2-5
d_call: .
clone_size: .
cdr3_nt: TGTGCCAGCAGCCGACAGGGAGGTGGGTGGGAGGATCAAGAGACCCAGTACTTC
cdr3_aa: CASSRQGGGWEDQETQYF

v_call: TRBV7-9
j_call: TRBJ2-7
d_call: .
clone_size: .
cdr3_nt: TGTGCCAGCAGCTTAGGAGGGGGGGCCCACGAGCAGTACTTC
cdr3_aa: CASSLGGGAHEQYF

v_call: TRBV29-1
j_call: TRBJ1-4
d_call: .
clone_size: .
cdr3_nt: TGCAGCGCCGAGGGGGGGGCAAATGAAAAACTGTTTTTT
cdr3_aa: CSAEGGANEKLFF

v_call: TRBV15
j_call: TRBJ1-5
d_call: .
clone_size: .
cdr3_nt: TGTGCCACCAGCAGAGATAACACAGGAATCAATCAGCCCCAGCATTTT
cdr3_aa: CATSRDNTGINQPQHF

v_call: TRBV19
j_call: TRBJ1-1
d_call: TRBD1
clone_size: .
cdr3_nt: TGTGCCAGTAGACGGACAGGGGGAACTGAAGCTTTCTTT
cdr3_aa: CASRRTGGTEAFF